This is a list of T cell receptor beta chains from one sample in a study of siplizumab effects on memory and regulatory T cells. Method: immunoSEQ multiplex PCR; TCRdb's copy keeps in-frame clones and lacks some. This table has approximately 110,000 clones, approximately 94% appearing once. The sequencing input was CD4+ T cells sorted from blood. The receptors stem from a human donor in good health. CDR3s include the opening cysteine and the closing phenylalanine or tryptophan. A D gene is named only where the DNA matches it firmly. Rows give clone size only sometimes, using once, few, many, or a class for an expanded clone.

>.|TRBJ2-5|.|TRBV6-1
CASSEAFQGGETQYF
TGTGCCAGCAGTGAAGCGTTCCAGGGGGGAGAGACCCAGTACTTC
>.|TRBJ2-7|.|TRBV1
CTSSQLSRELSYEQYF
TGCACCAGCAGCCAACTCTCGCGGGAGCTTTCCTACGAGCAGTACTTC
>.|TRBJ1-5|TRBD1|TRBV19
CASRRGWGDSNQPQHF
TGTGCCAGTAGAAGAGGCTGGGGGGACAGTAATCAGCCCCAGCATTTT
>once|TRBJ1-1|TRBD1|TRBV15
CATSGSLPGQGAIHTEAFF
TGTGCCACCAGCGGTTCACTCCCGGGACAGGGGGCTATCCACACTGAAGCTTTCTTT
>.|TRBJ1-6|.|TRBV18
CASSPNTGLYNSPLHF
TGTGCCAGCTCACCCAACACAGGGCTTTATAATTCACCCCTCCACTTT
>once|TRBJ1-1|.|TRBV6-6
CASSYSGSGSTEAFF
TGTGCCAGCAGTTACTCGGGCTCGGGGTCTACTGAAGCTTTCTTT
>.|TRBJ2-1|.|TRBV6-6
CASRIGHQTYNEQFF
TGTGCCAGCAGGATCGGACATCAAACGTACAATGAGCAGTTCTTC
>.|TRBJ1-4|.|TRBV15
CATSPGQVGLGKLFF
TGTGCCACCAGCCCCGGGCAGGTCGGTTTAGGAAAACTGTTTTTT
>.|TRBJ2-1|.|TRBV18
CASSPRPAEGGEQFF
TGTGCCAGCTCACCAAGGCCAGCAGAAGGGGGTGAGCAGTTCTTC
>.|TRBJ1-2|.|TRBV5-6
CASSLLSANYGYTF
TGTGCCAGCAGCTTGTTAAGTGCTAACTATGGCTACACCTTC
>.|TRBJ2-5|.|TRBV6-5
CASSYDRFIETQYF
TGTGCCAGCAGTTACGACAGGTTCATCGAGACCCAGTACTTC
>.|TRBJ2-2|.|TRBV5-1
CASSKSGTANTGELFF
TGCGCCAGCAGCAAATCCGGGACCGCGAACACCGGGGAGCTGTTTTTT
>.|TRBJ2-1|TRBD2|TRBV4-1
CASSQVAGGNNEQFF
TGCGCCAGCAGCCAAGTCGCGGGGGGGAACAATGAGCAGTTCTTC
>.|TRBJ1-1|.|TRBV2
CASTFTRVGAEAFF
TGTGCCAGCACTTTCACCAGGGTAGGGGCTGAAGCTTTCTTT
>once|TRBJ2-7|TRBD2|TRBV30
CAWSVRASGFSYEQYF
TGTGCCTGGAGTGTCCGGGCTAGCGGATTCTCCTACGAGCAGTACTTC
>.|TRBJ1-4|.|TRBV2
CASSVIGNEKLFF
TGTGCCAGCAGTGTAATCGGAAATGAAAAACTGTTTTTT
>.|TRBJ2-7|TRBD1|TRBV14
CASSQDSRGHAEQYF
TGTGCCAGCAGCCAAGATTCCAGGGGGCACGCCGAGCAGTACTTC